What follows are 28 T cell receptor beta chains derived from one specimen sequenced in a study of T cells in Graves' hyperthyroidism and ophthalmopathy. Amplification of TCR beta CDR3 regions used RNA as the template. The HTBI primer set served for first-round RT-PCR of the TCR CDR3. TCRdb re-called the multiplex PCR reads through MiXCR, storing one row per CDR3 protein. The sample includes under 300,000 distinct CDR3 sequences, about 15% of them seen just once. The specimen sequenced was blood. These receptors were collected from a woman between 40 and 55 years old with Graves' hyperthyroidism that later progressed to Graves' ophthalmopathy.

This clonotype came up many times. This chain connects TRBV15 to TRBJ2-6, with 7 bases lining up with TRBD1. The CDR3 runs 19 residues. Germline V gene lookup returns CDR1 LNHNV and CDR2 YYDKDF (reference sequence). J lost 0 bases, V lost 1 base, and 9 bases had no gene match. This chain's CDR3 is CATSRVHGQVPSGANVLTF. The CDR3 DNA is TGTGCCACCAGCAGAGTACACGGACAGGTTCCCTCTGGGGCCAACGTCCTGACTTTC. Complete variable domain (other parts from reference TRBV15 and TRBJ2-6): DAMVIQNPRYQVTQFGKPVTLSCSQTLNHNVMYWYQQKSSQAPKLLFHYYDKDFNNEADTPDNFQSRRPNTSFCFLDIRSPGLGDTAMYLCATSRVHGQVPSGANVLTFGAGSRLTVL.

This clonotype was counted many times. The V and J genes are TRBV4-1 and TRBJ2-7; 7 nucleotides align to TRBD1. The V segment lost 1 base and the J segment 2 bases; nucleotides outside the gene matches: 8. CDR1 MGHRA and CDR2 YSYEKL come from the germline V gene. CDR3 length: 16 amino acids. The chain's CDR3 is CASSQGPGTATYEQYF. The CDR3 nucleotides are TGCGCCAGCAGCCAAGGTCCCGGGACAGCTACCTACGAGCAGTACTTC.

The rearrangement links TRBV20-1 to TRBJ1-4; D unclear. Trimming left V 6 bases short and J 3 bases short, with 14 bases between. This CDR3 region has 14 residues. CDR1 DFQATT and CDR2 SNEGSKA come from the germline V gene (reference sequence). CDR3 amino acids: CSARHGAANEKLFF. As DNA, the CDR3 is TGCAGTGCCCGCCATGGAGCGGCTAATGAAAAACTGTTTTTT.

V is TRBV2 and J is TRBJ1-4; weak D call: TRBD1 (5 bases). The ends were cut back, 6 bases at V and 7 bases at J, with 15 bases in the middle. This CDR3 contains 14 residues. CDR1 is SNHLY, CDR2 FYNNEI, per germline. CDR3 sequence: CASSVRWGSEKLFF. In DNA, the CDR3 is TGTGCCAGCAGCGTACGATGGGGCAGTGAAAAACTGTTTTTT.

V is TRBV3-1 and J is TRBJ1-6, with D possibly being TRBD1 (5 bases). This CDR3 is 16 amino acids long. Germline V gene lookup returns CDR1 LGHDT and CDR2 YNNKEL (reference sequence). The V gene lost 4 bases and the J gene lost 7 bases, with 17 bases spanning the gap. The CDR3 nucleotides are TGTGCCAGCAGCCCCCCGGGATGGGGACGGAATTCACCCCTCCACTTT. Translated: CASSPPGWGRNSPLHF.

Ten or more counts support this clonotype. The rearrangement uses TRBV30 and TRBJ2-7; 7 nucleotides line up with TRBD2. J gave up 7 bases and V 0 bases, and 0 bases lay outside the gene matches. Germline lookup yields CDR1 GTSNPN and CDR2 SVGIG (reference sequence). The CDR3 covers 11 residues. The CDR3 sequence is CAWSVAGEQYF. The CDR3 bases are TGTGCCTGGAGTGTAGCGGGGGAGCAGTACTTC.

This clonotype was seen repeatedly, ten times or more. The V call is TRBV6-6, the J call TRBJ2-3, with TRBD2 as a possible D gene (6 bases). The V and J ends lost 2 bases and 5 bases respectively, with 17 bases between them. The CDR3 totals 16 residues. Germline CDR1 MNHNY, CDR2 SVGAGI (reference sequence). CDR3 residues: CASSYAPGLLGDTQYF. Written as DNA, the CDR3 is TGTGCCAGCAGTTACGCTCCGGGACTCCTAGGAGATACGCAGTATTTT.

The chain is built from TRBV28 and TRBJ1-1; D gene ambiguous. CDR3 length: 14 amino acids. The germline V gene has CDR1 MDHEN and CDR2 SYDVKM. Deletions cut 6 bases from V and 1 base from J, with 12 bases between. The CDR3 loop reads CASRPDSRNTEAFF. The DNA for the CDR3 is TGTGCCAGCAGGCCAGATTCCAGGAACACTGAAGCTTTCTTT. The full variable domain, in which reference TRBV28 and TRBJ1-1 provide the parts outside the CDR3, is DVKVTQSSRYLVKRTGEKVFLECVQDMDHENMFWYRQDPGLGLRLIYFSYDVKMKEKGDIPEGYSVSREKKERFSLILESASTNQTSMYLCASRPDSRNTEAFFGQGTRLTVV.

This clonotype was found many times. CDR3 coding DNA: TGTGCCAGCTCACCGATCGACAGCTCTGGAAACACCATATATTTT. Protein product: CASSPIDSSGNTIYF. The rearrangement uses TRBV18 and TRBJ1-3, with TRBD1 as a possible D gene (5 bases). Trimming took 3 bases from V and 0 from J, leaving 9 bases between them. The CDR3 has 15 amino acids. Germline V CDR1 and CDR2: KGHSH, LQKENI.

V gene TRBV28 combines with J gene TRBJ2-1; 7 positions agree with TRBD2. The CDR3 sequence is 16 residues long. Looked up from germline, CDR1 is MDHEN and CDR2 is SYDVKM. V lost 6 bases and J lost 5; bases outside the gene matches: 13. The CDR3 loop reads CASSNSKGLIHNEQFF. In DNA, the CDR3 is TGTGCCAGCAGCAACAGCAAGGGACTAATACACAATGAGCAGTTCTTC.

This clonotype has ten or more counts. The chain is built from TRBV6-1 and TRBJ2-1; a weak D match, TRBD1 (6 bases). Trimming took 5 bases from V and 1 from J, leaving 12 bases between them. This CDR3 has 15 amino acids. Looked up from germline, CDR1 is MNHNS and CDR2 is SASEGT. This CDR3 is CASSTGIPSYNEQFF. CDR3 nucleotides: TGTGCCAGCAGTACAGGGATCCCATCCTACAATGAGCAGTTCTTC.

Remarks on this clonotype: It may be a read error: a sequence one base away is much more abundant. The V gene is TRBV7-9, the J gene TRBJ2-2; perhaps TRBD2 as D (5 bases). The CDR3 loop spans 16 amino acids. Germline CDR1 and CDR2: SEHNR and FQNEAQ (reference sequence). CDR3: CASSPTSGPNTGEPFF. CDR3 DNA sequence: TGTGCCAGCAGCCCTACATCCGGACCGAACACCGGGGAGCCGTTTTTT.

This clonotype was observed a few times. The genes are TRBV7-9 and TRBJ2-2; TRBD1 agrees at 10 bases. Per germline, CDR1 SEHNR and CDR2 FQNEAQ (reference sequence). V was pared by 6 bases and J by 4 bases, with 11 bases of the junction left unmatched. The CDR3 loop spans 17 amino acids. This CDR3 reads CASRRTAGTGATGELFF. The CDR3 DNA sequence: TGTGCCAGCAGACGAACCGCCGGGACAGGGGCCACCGGGGAGCTGTTTTTT.

This clonotype was counted ten times or more. The chain recombines TRBV6-1 with TRBJ1-2; 7 nucleotides line up with TRBD1. V dropped 5 bases and J dropped 2; count of bases not matched to a gene: 8. CDR3 size: 15 residues. The germline V gene encodes CDR1 MNHNS and CDR2 SASEGT. CDR3: CASSKNGQANYGYTF. In DNA, the CDR3 is TGTGCCAGCAGTAAGAACGGACAGGCCAACTATGGCTACACCTTC.

This chain uses TRBV6-2 or TRBV6-3 with TRBJ2-1; perhaps TRBD1 as D (6 bases). This CDR3 comprises 12 residues. Germline V CDR1 and CDR2: MNHEY, SVGEGT. Trimming stripped 6 bases from V and 7 bases from J, with 10 bases between. The CDR3 region is CASRPDSNEQFF. As DNA, the CDR3 is TGTGCCAGCAGGCCGGACAGTAATGAGCAGTTCTTC.

This chain links TRBV4-1 with TRBJ1-2; D not certain. This CDR3 comprises 14 residues. Deletions cut 0 bases from V and 2 bases from J, with 7 bases between. Germline CDR1 and CDR2: MGHRA and YSYEKL. CDR3 nucleotide sequence: TGCGCCAGCAGCCAAGATTTGGGGAACTATGGCTACACCTTC. It encodes CASSQDLGNYGYTF.

This rearrangement joins TRBV28 to TRBJ2-5, with a tentative D call TRBD2 (6 bases). Trimming shortened V by 6 bases and J by 2 bases, and 16 bases separated the two germline ends. The germline gives CDR1 MDHEN, CDR2 SYDVKM. The CDR3 covers 15 residues. The CDR3, as DNA: TGTGCCAGCAGCCCGCGGGGCAGGTCACAAGAGACCCAGTACTTC. This translates into CASSPRGRSQETQYF.

This clonotype was detected a few times. The genes are TRBV2 and TRBJ1-3, with unresolved D. CDR1 and CDR2 from the germline V gene are SNHLY and FYNNEI. This CDR3 is 14 amino acids long. Between the trimmed V and J ends, which lost 3 bases and 4 bases, there was a span of 10 bases. This chain's CDR3 is CASSDKGGGNTIYF. The CDR3 nucleotides read TGTGCCAGCAGTGATAAAGGAGGGGGAAACACCATATATTTT. Based on the CDR3 plus reference TRBV2 and TRBJ1-3, the full variable domain is EPEVTQTPSHQVTQMGQEVILRCVPISNHLYFYWYRQILGQKVEFLVSFYNNEISEKSEIFDDQFSVERPDGSNFTLKIRSTKLEDSAMYFCASSDKGGGNTIYFGEGSWLTVV.

In this sample, this clonotype turned up many times. The chain employs TRBV7-9 and TRBJ1-1; 8 nucleotides line up with TRBD1. The CDR3 has 16 amino acids. J lost 5 bases, V lost 2 bases, and 10 bases had no gene match. The V gene's germline CDR1 is SEHNR and CDR2 FQNEAQ (reference sequence). The CDR3: CASSLSFKGDRTEAFF. CDR3 bases: TGTGCCAGCAGCTTATCATTCAAGGGGGACAGGACTGAAGCTTTCTTT. The variable domain in full, with the rest retrieved from reference TRBV7-9 and TRBJ1-1, is DTGVSQNPRHKITKRGQNVTFRCDPISEHNRLYWYRQTLGQGPEFLTYFQNEAQLEKSRLLSDRFSAERPKGSFSTLEIQRTEQGDSAMYLCASSLSFKGDRTEAFFGQGTRLTVV.

This clonotype came up many times. The CDR3 sequence is CSASVPNTEAFF. The CDR3, as DNA: TGCAGTGCTAGTGTCCCAAACACTGAAGCTTTCTTT. The chain has TRBV20-1 and TRBJ1-1; D unclear. This CDR3 has 12 amino acids. V lost 3 bases to trimming and J lost 2 bases, with 7 bases between them. Germline CDR1 reads DFQATT; CDR2 reads SNEGSKA (reference sequence).

As to this clonotype: A much larger clonotype is one base distant, so this may be a read error. Likely a read error: the CDR3 ends without its conserved phenylalanine or tryptophan. The V call is TRBV6-5, the J call TRBJ2-7; D not certain. The CDR3 runs 14 residues. Germline lookup yields CDR1 MNHEY and CDR2 SVGAGI. V was trimmed by 0 bases and J by 0 bases, leaving 6 bases between them. CDR3 amino acids: CASSYSKVSYEQYL. In nucleotides, the CDR3 is TGTGCCAGCAGTTACTCAAAGGTCTCCTACGAGCAGTACCTC.

This clonotype has just a few counts. The rearrangement links TRBV28 to TRBJ2-7; D call uncertain. CDR1 MDHEN and CDR2 SYDVKM come from the germline V gene. This CDR3 has 15 amino acids. V was clipped by 2 bases and J by 7 bases, with 18 bases between them. CDR3 in amino acids: CASSLTSAGYTEQYF. The CDR3 region has the DNA TGTGCCAGCAGTTTAACCAGTGCCGGCTACACTGAGCAGTACTTC.

The chain combines TRBV10-2 with TRBJ2-1; D gene ambiguous. The germline V gene has CDR1 WSHSY and CDR2 SAAADI. The CDR3 spans 12 residues. Trimming shortened V by 0 bases and J by 10 bases, and 7 bases separated the two germline ends. CDR3 nucleotides: TGCGCCAGCAGTGAGTCGGCACCGGAGCAGTTCTTC. It translates to CASSESAPEQFF.

This clonotype was recorded at least ten times. The chain recombines TRBV28 with TRBJ1-2; the D gene is possibly TRBD1 (5 bases). V lost 1 base and J 6 bases, leaving 12 bases between the germline ends. This CDR3 is 14 amino acids long. Germline V gives CDR1 MDHEN, CDR2 SYDVKM. The CDR3 DNA reads TGTGCCAGCAGTTTATCTACTTGGGGGGATGGCTACACCTTC. Protein sequence: CASSLSTWGDGYTF.

This clonotype was counted at least ten times. The gene calls are TRBV7-3 and TRBJ1-6, with a weak D call TRBD1 (5 bases). The V and J ends lost 4 bases and 6 bases respectively, with 7 bases between them. Germline values: CDR1 SGHTA, CDR2 FQGTGA. The CDR3 totals 13 residues. CDR3 in DNA: TGTGCCAGCAGCTCGGGGGGTAATTCACCCCTCCACTTT. Its protein product is CASSSGGNSPLHF.

In its sample, this clonotype was seen a few times. The chain combines TRBV28 with TRBJ1-6; TRBD1 matches at 11 bases. The junction had 4 bases not matched to a gene; V was cut back by 6 bases and J by 6 bases. The CDR3 loop spans 15 amino acids. The V gene's germline CDR1 is MDHEN and CDR2 SYDVKM. DNA of the CDR3: TGTGCCAGCAGCCTGGACAGGGGGCGTAATTCACCCCTCCACTTT. Protein: CASSLDRGRNSPLHF.

This clonotype was detected many times. The chain employs TRBV7-2 and TRBJ2-2; D is uncertain. The CDR3 consists of 13 residues. V was cut by 1 base and J by 6 bases, with 6 bases left in between. CDR1 and CDR2 from the germline V gene are SGHTA and FQGNSA. The CDR3 here is CASSLVSAGELFF. The CDR3 region has the DNA TGTGCCAGCAGCTTAGTGTCGGCCGGGGAGCTGTTTTTT. Combining the CDR3 with reference TRBV7-2 and TRBJ2-2 gives the whole variable domain GAGVSQSPSNKVTEKGKDVELRCDPISGHTALYWYRQSLGQGLEFLIYFQGNSAPDKSGLPSDRFSAERTGGSVSTLTIQRTQQEDSAVYLCASSLVSAGELFFGEGSRLTVL.

This clonotype has at least ten counts. The genes are TRBV18 and TRBJ2-7; D uncertain. CDR1 and CDR2 (germline): KGHSH, LQKENI. The CDR3 runs to 13 residues. V lost 2 bases and J 2 bases, leaving 7 bases between the germline ends. The CDR3 is CASSPSQAYEQYF. The CDR3 nucleotides read TGTGCCAGCTCACCATCTCAGGCCTACGAGCAGTACTTC.